This is a list of T cell receptor beta chains from one sample in a study of blood T cell repertoires in COVID-19. Assay: immunoSEQ multiplex PCR; the TCRdb copy retains only in-frame clones and omits some. Of some 190,000 clones listed, less than 85% are singletons. The sequenced material came from peripheral blood. These TCRs come from a woman in her forties or fifties with acute or convalescent COVID-19. CDR3s include the opening cysteine and the closing phenylalanine or tryptophan. Each record gives: V gene, CDR3 protein.

v_gene: TRBV15
CDR3aa: CATSKSRGRPYGYTF

v_gene: TRBV24-1
CDR3aa: CATSAGLAGLQETQYF

v_gene: TRBV19
CDR3aa: CASSPGQEQYF

v_gene: TRBV7-6
CDR3aa: CASSFRTSGYNEQFF

v_gene: TRBV27
CDR3aa: CASSLGAGGGRNEQFF

v_gene: TRBV9
CDR3aa: CASSRGGVYEQFF

v_gene: TRBV6-4
CDR3aa: CASSAQGGSYNEQFF

v_gene: TRBV9
CDR3aa: CASSVAGYAVIGELFF

v_gene: TRBV27
CDR3aa: CASSSARANYGYTF

v_gene: TRBV7-2
CDR3aa: CASSLTGGSRETQYF

v_gene: TRBV7-2
CDR3aa: CASNPTGAGNTIYF

v_gene: TRBV6-7
CDR3aa: CASSSPGQGVYQPQHF

v_gene: TRBV19
CDR3aa: CASNRVGTEAFF

v_gene: TRBV6-2/TRBV6-3
CDR3aa: CASSYSPSGRAVTGELFF

v_gene: TRBV7-2
CDR3aa: CASSPQTSGRLTDTQYF

v_gene: TRBV14
CDR3aa: CASSKAGEQYF

v_gene: TRBV24-1
CDR3aa: CATSDFGLADYNEQFF

v_gene: TRBV5-1
CDR3aa: CASSFRTGGAYEQYF

v_gene: TRBV5-1
CDR3aa: CASSLPQGSGIPYNEQFF

v_gene: TRBV30
CDR3aa: CAWSPGYSGANVLTF

v_gene: TRBV24-1
CDR3aa: CATSDPGLAPGELFF

v_gene: TRBV6-5
CDR3aa: CASRSHRGDGELFF

v_gene: TRBV7-2
CDR3aa: CASSPQKIAGGPTFNEQFF

v_gene: TRBV19
CDR3aa: CASSRTPSGGTYEQYF

v_gene: TRBV5-5
CDR3aa: CASSGWTVLTGELFF

v_gene: TRBV27
CDR3aa: CASNARGGTYEQYF

v_gene: TRBV28
CDR3aa: CASLRQGTGELFF

v_gene: TRBV12-3/TRBV12-4
CDR3aa: CASSLTSRETQYF

v_gene: TRBV5-1
CDR3aa: CASSHGQGASGANEKLFF

v_gene: TRBV19
CDR3aa: CASSGQKNSYEQYF

v_gene: TRBV7-9
CDR3aa: CASSPWAPEGEKLFF

v_gene: TRBV6-6
CDR3aa: CASSPTQGAFQPQHF

v_gene: TRBV6-5
CDR3aa: CASSYSANTEAFF

v_gene: TRBV28
CDR3aa: CASSLAQSYEQYF

v_gene: TRBV5-1
CDR3aa: CASSLDPGGASGNTIYF

v_gene: TRBV28
CDR3aa: CASSLSLGGLGGSPLHF

v_gene: TRBV28
CDR3aa: CASSQTGNTEAFF

v_gene: TRBV7-6
CDR3aa: CASSLADRGSYEQYF

v_gene: TRBV5-1
CDR3aa: CASSLSGTGAFGYTF

v_gene: TRBV14
CDR3aa: CASSQSAGANVLTF

v_gene: TRBV6-6
CDR3aa: CASSDRSSGNTIYF

v_gene: TRBV15
CDR3aa: CATSRGTGGTDTQYF

v_gene: TRBV30
CDR3aa: CAWSTGLAGQGDTQYF